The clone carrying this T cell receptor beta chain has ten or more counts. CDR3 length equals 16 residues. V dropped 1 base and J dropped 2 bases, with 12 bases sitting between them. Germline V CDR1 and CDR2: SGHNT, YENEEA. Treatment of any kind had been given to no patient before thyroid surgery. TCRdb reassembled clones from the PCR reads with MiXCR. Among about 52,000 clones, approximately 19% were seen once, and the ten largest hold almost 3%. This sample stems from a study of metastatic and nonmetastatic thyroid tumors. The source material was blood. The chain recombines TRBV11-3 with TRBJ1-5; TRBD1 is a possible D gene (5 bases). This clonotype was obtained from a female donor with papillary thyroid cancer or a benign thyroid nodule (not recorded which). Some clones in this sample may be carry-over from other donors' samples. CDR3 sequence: CASSLGGRVRNQPQHF. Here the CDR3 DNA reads TGTGCCAGCAGCTTAGGAGGCAGGGTTCGCAATCAGCCCCAGCATTTT.